This is a list of T cell receptor beta chains from one sample in a study of T-cell reconstitution after alpha-beta-depleted transplantation in children. TCRdb passed the PCR reads through MiXCR, listing each CDR3 protein once. The sample has about 980,000 distinct CDR3 sequences, less than 30% seen once. Specimen: PBMCs, mostly from graft donor cells, collected 360 days after TCRalphabeta/CD19-depleted stem cell transplant. Source of these receptors: a boy under three years old who had a stem cell transplant for SCID, so the T cells may come from the graft donor. CDR3s include the opening cysteine and the closing phenylalanine or tryptophan. Fields, in order: clone size, J gene, D gene, V gene, CDR3 protein. A D gene is named only where the DNA matches it firmly. Expanded clones are given a class, and other clones once, few, many or no size at all.

>once|TRBJ2-1|TRBD2|TRBV11-2
CASSGDPGLAGVFGNEQFF
>-|TRBJ2-1|-|TRBV6-5
CASSYAIGAHNEQFF
>-|TRBJ1-2|-|TRBV5-1
CASSSQGKGYTF
>few|TRBJ2-3|TRBD1|TRBV5-1
CASSALSPGQGDTQYF
>many|TRBJ2-7|TRBD2|TRBV12-3/TRBV12-4
CASSLKTSGASYEQYF
>-|TRBJ2-1|-|TRBV14
CASSQVTGPIEQFF
>many|TRBJ2-5|TRBD2|TRBV7-2
CASSLGLAGGQETQYF
>few|TRBJ2-1|-|TRBV14
CASSQATLNNEQFF
>-|TRBJ2-5|TRBD2|TRBV7-9
CASSLVEGLSRETQYF
>once|TRBJ1-2|TRBD1|TRBV5-1
CASSHDDRGRGGYTF
>-|TRBJ2-3|TRBD2|TRBV6-5
CASSYSASGGAKDTQYF
>few|TRBJ2-1|TRBD2|TRBV18
CASSPPGSLAGGKSHNEQFF
>-|TRBJ2-2|-|TRBV15
CATSRGTNTGELFF
>-|TRBJ1-3|-|TRBV5-1
CASTPTPSGNTIYF
>-|TRBJ2-3|TRBD1|TRBV20-1
CSASDRGSTDTQYF
>-|TRBJ2-2|TRBD2|TRBV20-1
CSARDGWASGGANTGELFF
>few|TRBJ2-1|-|TRBV6-1
CASIGKLANYNEQFF
>few|TRBJ2-1|-|TRBV24-1
CATSDPSGGGRYNEQFF
>many|TRBJ1-2|-|TRBV29-1
CSVGENYGYTF
>few|TRBJ1-6|-|TRBV5-1
CASSLAQGKDSPLHF
>-|TRBJ2-2|TRBD2|TRBV12-3/TRBV12-4
CASSSQRGGHGELFF
>many|TRBJ2-3|-|TRBV27
CASSLVGRVEGRGTDTQYF
>few|TRBJ1-2|TRBD1|TRBV27
CASSSWDRVGYGYTF
>few|TRBJ1-5|TRBD1|TRBV27
CASSKTGALGANQPQHF
>-|TRBJ2-3|-|TRBV9
CASSVRQVSTDTQYF
>few|TRBJ2-2|TRBD2|TRBV2
CASSSPRGVTGELFF
>-|TRBJ2-1|TRBD2|TRBV5-6
CASSLLDRGGRNEQFF
>few|TRBJ1-4|-|TRBV12-3/TRBV12-4
CASSLTGKGEKLFF
>few|TRBJ2-7|TRBD2|TRBV7-9
CASSQTGGASYEQYF
>-|TRBJ2-6|-|TRBV6-2/TRBV6-3
CASHTAGKSGANVLTF
>-|TRBJ1-1|TRBD1|TRBV6-1
CASSEQGAVNTEAFF
>few|TRBJ1-1|-|TRBV7-6
CASSPRGGGNTEAFF
>few|TRBJ2-2|-|TRBV5-1
CASSLGYRLTGELFF
>-|TRBJ2-3|-|TRBV7-3
CASSATRGTQYF
>many|TRBJ2-1|TRBD2|TRBV5-4
CASSLVSGDEQFF
>-|TRBJ2-7|-|TRBV28
CAATGDYYEQYF
>-|TRBJ2-7|TRBD2|TRBV4-1
CASSQDSGGTEQYF
>-|TRBJ1-1|-|TRBV2
CASSVGVWAFF
>few|TRBJ2-7|-|TRBV29-1
CSVRRGGDSSYEQYF
>few|TRBJ2-1|TRBD1|TRBV4-1
CASSQGGQSYNEQFF